The T cell receptor (beta chain) described here comes from a study of blood T cells in healthy people across ages (dated by TCRdb to the mid-2010s). Concerning the study at large: In model experiments, template switching captured roughly one uniquely barcoded TCR beta cDNA molecule for every two T cells. The study measured age-related changes in TCR beta repertoire diversity using deep sequencing normalized with unique cDNA molecular identifiers. The donors were divided into four age groups: young (average approximately 17 years), middle-aged (about 41), aged (roughly 66) and long-lived (about 90). To avoid experimental bias, donors of different ages were randomly spread across the sequencing lanes. Using the same blood draw, the study looked at two additional independent replicas of 1 million unique cDNA reads for two donors, one aged 18 to 30 and the other aged 80 or older. The study at large found these results: Because profiling used bulk unsorted PBMCs, naive and antigen-experienced compartments could not be compared conclusively. Donor CMV infection status was unknown, potentially confounding age-related changes in expanded clonotypes. Estimates of total diversity based on one million sequenced T cells were regarded as lower bounds and as underestimates. Observed TCR beta diversity per million T cells fell roughly linearly with age, and a significant reduction was already apparent by age roughly 40. Compared with the aged group, more naive CD4+ T cells, fewer expanded clones and increased TCR diversity were shown by the long-lived group, suggesting age selection. There was a strong correlation between observed TCR beta diversity and the percentage of naive T cells measured by flow cytometry.

Systemically healthy Caucasian individuals from Russia, 39 in total and aged roughly 6 to 100 years, were included as donors. Each donor gave 8 to 10 milliliters of peripheral blood, collected into EDTA-treated Vacutainer tubes. PBMCs were isolated by Ficoll-Paque density-gradient centrifugation, with at least 6 million obtained per sample. Trizol reagent was used to extract total RNA from the PBMCs, yielding at least 5.5 micrograms per sample. For every donor, an aliquot of PBMCs went through flow cytometry to measure the percentages of naive CD45RAhigh/CD27high T cells. The table lists this clonotype with a few counts. Which antigen it targets is not known. No clone much larger than this one lies a single base away; base qualities are absent. Library generation was performed with 5' RACE. TCRdb lists the instrument as Illumina HiSeq 2500. A second PCR of roughly 7 to 12 cycles was run with a J-beta primer mix and a sample-barcoded 5' primer. A template-switch 5' adaptor carrying 12 random nucleotides introduced a unique molecular identifier onto each TCR beta cDNA molecule. Each sample yielded at least 3 million CDR3-containing paired-end reads. First-strand cDNA was synthesized from all RNA with the Mint cDNA synthesis kit, primed by a TRBC-specific oligonucleotide. All cDNA was treated with uracil-DNA glycosylase and then went through a first 18-cycle PCR with the universal primers M1SS and BC2_uni_R. Per the authors' processing: For normalization, 1 million high-quality reads were randomly selected from each sample, with every read carrying a distinct molecular identifier. Reads with shared molecular identifiers were discarded instead of being binned into consensus sequences. CDR3 identification, clonotype clustering and error correction used MiTCR with a Q25 quality threshold and the strictest error-elimination algorithm. A nonparametric unseen species model with Euler transformation was used to estimate lower-bound total TCR beta diversity. TCRdb reprocessing: public reads trimmed at Q25 with fastp, clones called with MiXCR, in-frame beta chains kept. CDR3 protein sequences are deduplicated, and each keeps its most common genes and DNA. TCRdb, not the authors, supplied the V and J calls. The sample data list hundreds of thousands of distinct CDR3 sequences, and 56% of these were observed just once. About 26% of the sample lies in the top ten.

The source is a man aged 40-50 years in good health. Source material: blood.

The DNA sequence is given as TGTGCCTTTCGGGCGGGGGGTTTTCGAGATACGCAGTATTTT. This translates into CAFRAGGFRDTQYF. The chain employs TRBV6-1 and TRBJ2-3; 8 bases in the junction line up with TRBD2. CDR1 and CDR2 are read off the germline V gene as MNHNS and SASEGT. Its CDR3 holds 14 amino acids, cysteine through phenylalanine. Only CDR3 DNA is held: 42 bases, read in frame from base 1. V is cut back by 11 bases and J by 5 bases, with 12 bases in the junction unmatched.